The next 14 T cell receptor beta chains were all read from a single sample in a study of technical replicates of blood from four donors (dated by TCRdb to the late 2010s). The protocol used for the library was the immunoSEQ multiplex PCR assay. In its TCRdb copy, this immuneACCESS table keeps in-frame sequences only and misses some clones. Where compared with another copy, unresolved V genes explain less than half of these, and the others have no known cause. The sample contains 75,000 to 100,000 clones, 95% to 97% of them found a single time. Under 0.45% of the sample goes to the ten largest clones. Sequences were obtained from T cells isolated from PBMCs. The receptors derive from a human donor in good health.

The chain uses TRBV18 and TRBJ1-2; 8 positions agree with TRBD1. Losses at the gene ends were 3 bases for V and 4 bases for J; bases not matched to a gene: 7. Germline CDR1 is KGHSH and CDR2 is LQKENI. The length of the CDR3 is 15 residues. CDR3 nucleotide sequence: TGTGCCAGCTCACCTCGGGACAGGTCCCTCTATGGCTACACCTTC. It translates to CASSPRDRSLYGYTF.

CDR3 loop: CASSLEKWSEKLFF. CDR3 nucleotide sequence: TGTGCCAGCAGCTTGGAGAAATGGAGTGAAAAACTGTTTTTT. This chain uses TRBV11-3 with TRBJ1-4, with unresolved D. The CDR3 runs 14 residues. The germline V gene encodes CDR1 SGHNT and CDR2 YENEEA. Trimming stripped 3 bases from V and 7 bases from J, with 12 bases between.

The chain has TRBV10-3 and TRBJ1-2; the D is unclear. Per germline, CDR1 ENHRY and CDR2 SYGVKD. V gave up 3 bases and J gave up 4 bases, with 12 bases separating them. The CDR3 consists of 14 residues. CDR3 in DNA: TGTGCCATCAGTGAAGTAGGTACAGCCTATGGCTACACCTTC. Translating it yields CAISEVGTAYGYTF.

The chain couples TRBV27 to TRBJ2-7; 8 positions agree with TRBD1. This CDR3 has 15 residues. Trimming took 4 bases from V and 1 from J; bases not matched to a gene: 6. Per germline, CDR1 MNHEY and CDR2 SMNVEV (reference sequence). The CDR3 sequence is CASSSRQGFSYEQYF. In DNA form, the CDR3 reads TGTGCCAGCAGTTCCCGACAGGGGTTTTCCTACGAGCAGTACTTC.

The chain uses TRBV4-3 and TRBJ1-4; the match to TRBD1 covers 11 bases. CDR1 and CDR2 from the germline V gene are LGHNA and YSLEER. V was pared by 0 bases and J by 7 bases, with 4 bases of the junction left unmatched. This CDR3 comprises 16 residues. The DNA for the CDR3 is TGCGCCAGCAGCCAAGAGTTGGGGACAGGGGGTGAAAAACTGTTTTTT. Protein product: CASSQELGTGGEKLFF.

The chain joins TRBV18 to TRBJ2-1, with a tentative D call TRBD2 (5 bases). CDR1 is KGHSH, CDR2 LQKENI, per germline. V dropped 5 bases and J dropped 8 bases, with 16 bases sitting between them. This CDR3 region has 14 residues. CDR3 bases: TGTGCCAGCTCATCAGAACGAGTGGGAGATGAGCAGTTCTTC. As protein: CASSSERVGDEQFF.

The rearrangement joins TRBV6-6 to TRBJ1-5; D call uncertain. CDR3 length: 12 residues. Germline CDR1 reads MNHNY; CDR2 reads SVGAGI (reference sequence). V was trimmed by 5 bases and J by 0 bases, leaving 2 bases between them. The CDR3 nucleotides read TGTGCCAGCAGTCGTAGCAATCAGCCCCAGCATTTT. It specifies CASSRSNQPQHF.

The chain carries TRBV7-8 and TRBJ2-1; TRBD2 aligns across 7 bases. CDR1 is SGHVS, CDR2 FQNEAQ, per germline. V trimming: 1 base; J trimming: 8 bases; junction bases outside the gene matches: 14. The CDR3 covers 17 residues. CDR3 DNA sequence: TGTGCCAGCAGCTTAGTGGGCGGGAGAAATCTAGGGGATGAGCAGTTCTTC. It translates to CASSLVGGRNLGDEQFF.

The chain carries TRBV7-9 and TRBJ1-1; D not certain. The germline V and J ends were trimmed by 5 bases and 4 bases, with 8 bases remaining between them. The germline CDR1 and CDR2 sequences are SEHNR and FQNEAQ (reference sequence). This CDR3 is built from 12 residues. CDR3 nucleotides: TGTGCCAGCAGCAAAGGGAGCACTGAAGCTTTCTTT. Translation gives CASSKGSTEAFF. The variable domain in full, with the rest retrieved from reference TRBV7-9 and TRBJ1-1, is DTGVSQNPRHKITKRGQNVTFRCDPISEHNRLYWYRQTLGQGPEFLTYFQNEAQLEKSRLLSDRFSAERPKGSFSTLEIQRTEQGDSAMYLCASSKGSTEAFFGQGTRLTVV.

The chain links TRBV30 to TRBJ1-5, with D unclear. The CDR3 extends over 13 amino acids. Germline V gives CDR1 GTSNPN, CDR2 SVGIG (reference sequence). V lost 1 base to trimming and J lost 4 bases, with 8 bases between them. DNA for the CDR3: TGTGCCTGGAGTGACACCCTTAATCAGCCCCAGCATTTT. Encoded protein: CAWSDTLNQPQHF.

This chain uses TRBV7-3 with TRBJ2-7; TRBD2 is a possible D gene (6 bases). Trimming shortened V by 0 bases and J by 3 bases, and 15 bases separated the two germline ends. This CDR3 comprises 16 residues. The germline CDR1 and CDR2 sequences are SGHTA and FQGTGA. The DNA for the CDR3 is TGTGCCAGCAGCTTAACCAGCGGGCCCCCCGGCTACGAGCAGTACTTC. This translates into CASSLTSGPPGYEQYF.

This chain uses TRBV6-5 with TRBJ1-2; 7 nucleotides agree with TRBD1. CDR1 and CDR2 from the germline V gene are MNHEY and SVGAGI. Trimming cost V 9 bases and J 7 bases; bases outside gene matches: 8. The CDR3 consists of 12 residues. The CDR3 sequence: CASKGGRPGYTF. The CDR3 region has the DNA TGTGCCAGTAAAGGGGGCCGCCCTGGCTACACCTTC.

This clone is a singleton in its sample. In DNA form, the CDR3 reads TGTGCCAGTAGTAGCAGGGGGCGAAATCAGCCCCAGCATTTT. Protein: CASSSRGRNQPQHF. The rearrangement links TRBV19 to TRBJ1-5, with 8 bases fitting TRBD1. This CDR3 spans 14 amino acids. Germline V gene sequence: CDR1 LNHDA, CDR2 SQIVND (reference sequence). V gave up 4 bases and J gave up 4 bases; unmatched junction bases: 3.

The V call is TRBV9, the J call TRBJ1-2, with D possibly matching TRBD1 (6 bases). The germline V gene has CDR1 SGDLS and CDR2 YYNGEE. Trimming stripped 4 bases from V and 8 bases from J, with 21 bases between. This CDR3 contains 15 residues. Here the CDR3 reads CASSNPQGSWEGYTF. The CDR3 DNA reads as TGTGCCAGCAGCAACCCACAGGGAAGCTGGGAGGGCTACACCTTC.